This TCR beta chain came from a study of blood T cell repertoires in COVID-19. Germline CDR1 reads SEHNR; CDR2 reads FQNEAQ (reference sequence). This CDR3 has 13 residues. V lost 2 bases, J lost 7 bases, and 11 bases lay in between. Assay: immunoSEQ multiplex PCR; the TCRdb copy retains only in-frame clones and omits some. The data contain around 99,000 clones, approximately 80% of them singletons. This clonotype was obtained from a woman older than 75 with active or convalescent COVID-19. The sample consisted of peripheral blood. V usage is TRBV7-9 and J usage is TRBJ1-2; D may be TRBD1 (6 bases). The CDR3 loop reads CASSLHRAGGYTF. The DNA of the CDR3 is TGTGCCAGCAGCTTACACAGGGCCGGTGGCTACACCTTC.